This is a list of T cell receptor beta chains from one sample in a study of beta chain features in type 1 diabetes. The data were produced by immunoSEQ multiplex PCR, yet TCRdb's version contains in-frame clones alone and is incomplete. The sample yields about 220,000 clones, approximately 11% seen once. Material for sequencing was central memory CD4+ T cells from blood. These receptors all come from a man younger than 30 in good health. Each CDR3 is given with its conserved first and last residue. A D gene is named only where the DNA matches it firmly. The size field is filled for only some rows; it gives once, few, many or a size class.

V	J	D	size	DNA	CDR3
TRBV18	TRBJ2-1	NA	NA	TGTGCCAGCTCACCACCGGGACTCCAGGGCAATGAGCAGTTCTTC	CASSPPGLQGNEQFF
TRBV11-2	TRBJ1-2	TRBD1	few	TGTGCCAGCAGCTTAGCACAGGGGGGACATGGCTACACCTTC	CASSLAQGGHGYTF
TRBV30	TRBJ2-6	NA	many	TGTGCCTGGAGCCTCCCCGTGTCTGGGGCCAACGTCCTGACTTTC	CAWSLPVSGANVLTF
TRBV27	TRBJ2-7	NA	NA	TGTGCCAGCAGTTTATCTCTAGGACGCTACGAGCAGTACTTC	CASSLSLGRYEQYF
TRBV20-1	TRBJ2-7	TRBD2	NA	TGCAGTGCCGGGAGGGGTTACGAGCAGTACTTC	CSAGRGYEQYF
TRBV4-3	TRBJ2-4	TRBD2	NA	TGCGCCAGCAGCCAAGATGCCCTAGCGGGACTCGGAAACATTCAGTACTTC	CASSQDALAGLGNIQYF
TRBV7-2	TRBJ2-5	NA	few	TGTGCCAGCAGCGCACGGACGGGGGAAGAGACCCAGTACTTC	CASSARTGEETQYF
TRBV2	TRBJ2-7	NA	many	TGTGCCAGCAGAAGAGAGGGCGAGCAGTACTTC	CASRREGEQYF
TRBV4-1	TRBJ2-1	TRBD2	NA	TGCGCCAGCAGCCAAGAATCCCGACTAGCGGAGCACAATGAGCAGTTCTTC	CASSQESRLAEHNEQFF
TRBV9	TRBJ2-3	TRBD1	few	TGTGCCAGCAGCATCGGACAGGGAAGGGCAGATACGCAGTATTTT	CASSIGQGRADTQYF
TRBV4-2	TRBJ2-1	NA	few	TGTGCCAGCAGCCTTAGGGCACGAGCCGGTGAGCAGTTCTTC	CASSLRARAGEQFF
TRBV9	TRBJ2-7	TRBD2	NA	TGTGCCAGCAGCCCAGGGACTACTTCTTGGGAGCAGTACTTC	CASSPGTTSWEQYF
TRBV5-1	TRBJ2-5	TRBD2	NA	TGCGCCAGCAGCTATGGACTAGCGGAAGAGACCCAGTACTTC	CASSYGLAEETQYF
TRBV7-2	TRBJ2-5	TRBD1	NA	TGTGCCAGCAGCGAAGGGACAGGGGGACAAGAGACCCAGTACTTC	CASSEGTGGQETQYF
TRBV6-1	TRBJ2-7	NA	many	TGTGCCAGCAGTGAAATTGTTAGCAGTTCTCAGATCTTC	CASSEIVSSSQIF
TRBV18	TRBJ2-1	NA	many	TGTGCCAGCTCACCACCGATAGACCATGAGCAGTTCTTC	CASSPPIDHEQFF
TRBV7-2	TRBJ2-5	NA	few	TGTGCCAGCAGCTTATGGGACGGAGAAGAGACCCAGTACTTC	CASSLWDGEETQYF